This T cell receptor beta chain was captured by sequencing in a study of blood T cell repertoires in COVID-19. Study context: The samples span acute and convalescent COVID-19 from the United States, Italy and Spain.

Per the authors' pipeline: Amplification of reference gene primers provided the estimated nucleated cell counts. Assay used: immunoSEQ multiplex PCR; TCRdb lists only in-frame clones, some missing. Clone size and the V and J calls come from that table; the DNA yielded D and trimming. Among 25,000 to 35,000 clones listed, roughly nine tenths were seen once. Germline CDR1 and CDR2: ENHRY and SYGVKD. Trimming cost V 5 bases and J 4 bases; bases outside gene matches: 3. The length of the CDR3 is 14 residues. Material: peripheral blood. The clonotype originates from a human donor with active COVID-19. The donor label of this sample is uncertain. V is TRBV10-3 and J is TRBJ2-1, with 9 bases identical to TRBD1. The CDR3 coding sequence is TGTGCCATCAGTCAGGGACAGGGATACAATGAGCAGTTCTTC. Its translation: CAISQGQGYNEQFF.